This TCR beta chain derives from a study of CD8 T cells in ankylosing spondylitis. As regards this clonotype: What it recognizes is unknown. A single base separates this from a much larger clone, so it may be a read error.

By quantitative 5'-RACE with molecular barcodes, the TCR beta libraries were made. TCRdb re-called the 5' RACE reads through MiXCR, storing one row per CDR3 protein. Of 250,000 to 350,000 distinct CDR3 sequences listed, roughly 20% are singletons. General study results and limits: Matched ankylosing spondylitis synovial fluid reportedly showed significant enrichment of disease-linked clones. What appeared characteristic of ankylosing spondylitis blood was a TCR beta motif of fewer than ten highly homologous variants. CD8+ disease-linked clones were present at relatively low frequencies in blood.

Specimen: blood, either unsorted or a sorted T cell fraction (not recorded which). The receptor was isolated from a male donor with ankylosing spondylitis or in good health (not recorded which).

CDR3 amino acids: CVSSVPGLTQYF. Here the CDR3 DNA reads TGTGTCAGCAGCGTACCAGGACTTACGCAGTATTTT. The chain carries TRBV11-1 and TRBJ2-3; the D gene is possibly TRBD2 (5 bases). The CDR3 spans 12 residues. The germline gives CDR1 SGHAT, CDR2 FQDESV (reference sequence). The whole variable domain, remainder taken from reference TRBV11-1 and TRBJ2-3, is EAEVAQSPRYKITEKSQAVAFWCDPISGHATLYWYRQILGQGPELLVQFQDESVVDDSQLPKDRFSAERLKGVDSTLKIQPAELGDSAMYLCVSSVPGLTQYFGPGTRLTVL.